What follows are 15 T cell receptor beta chains derived from one specimen sequenced in a study of T-cell memory formation after mild COVID-19. Via MiXCR, TCRdb re-called the 5' RACE reads, giving one row per CDR3 protein. The sample carries around 140,000 distinct CDR3 sequences, approximately 26% recorded once. Sequencing used PBMCs or a T cell subset sorted from them (not recorded which). The origin of the receptors is an adult woman who had mild COVID-19 (a few samples of this study predate the infection). Cell type and time point are not known.

This chain joins TRBV12-3 or TRBV12-4 and TRBJ2-5; unclear D gene. The CDR3 covers 13 residues. V lost 6 bases and J lost 2, with 10 bases in between. CDR3 amino acids: CASRPDGQETQYF. CDR3 bases: TGTGCCAGCAGACCGGACGGACAAGAGACCCAGTACTTC.

This clonotype has only a few counts. V is TRBV21-1 and J is TRBJ2-1; TRBD1 is taken as the D call from the table, unchecked against the DNA. TRBV21-1 is a documented pseudogene. The CDR3 covers 13 residues. CDR3 nucleotide sequence: TGTGCCAGCAACGGGACAGCCTTTAATGAGCAGTTCTTC. Protein sequence: CASNGTAFNEQFF.

The sample holds a few counts of this clonotype. The chain uses TRBV7-9 and TRBJ2-7; 7 nucleotides align to TRBD1. Unmatched junction bases numbered 5, after V lost 1 base and J lost 5 bases. CDR3 length equals 14 residues. Per germline, CDR1 SEHNR and CDR2 FQNEAQ (reference sequence). DNA for the CDR3: TGTGCCAGCAGCTTAGTGGGCAGGGGGAACGAGCAGTACTTC. As protein: CASSLVGRGNEQYF.

V gene TRBV27 combines with J gene TRBJ2-1; 12 bases are a match to TRBD2. The germline V gene encodes CDR1 MNHEY and CDR2 SMNVEV (reference sequence). J lost 7 bases, V lost 6 bases, and 4 bases had no gene match. This CDR3 has 14 residues. CDR3 sequence (DNA): TGTGCCAGCAGACTAGCGGGAGGAAAGAATGAGCAGTTCTTC. Translation: CASRLAGGKNEQFF.

DNA of the CDR3: TGTGCCAGCAGTGAAGGGGACAGGATGATTGGGGCCAACGTCCTGACTTTC. It encodes CASSEGDRMIGANVLTF. The J gene is TRBJ2-6, the V gene TRBV2; 8 bases match TRBD1. Per germline, CDR1 SNHLY and CDR2 FYNNEI. Trimming cost V 1 base and J 3 bases; bases outside gene matches: 5. CDR3 length: 17 residues.

The chain uses TRBV6-2 or TRBV6-3 and TRBJ2-7; perhaps TRBD2 as D (5 bases). CDR3 length: 13 amino acids. With 7 bases removed from V and 2 bases from J, the gap between germline ends came to 12 bases. CDR1 and CDR2 from the germline V gene are MNHEY and SVGEGT. Here the CDR3 DNA reads TGTGCCAGCACGGGCGGGCGCCCCTACGAGCAGTACTTC. Amino acid sequence: CASTGGRPYEQYF.

This clonotype was counted ten times or more. This rearrangement joins TRBV24-1 to TRBJ2-3, with D perhaps matching TRBD1 (5 bases). This CDR3 comprises 15 residues. V gave up 0 bases and J gave up 3 bases, with 9 bases separating them. The germline V gene has CDR1 KGHDR and CDR2 SFDVKD. The DNA for the CDR3 is TGTGCCACCAGTGATTTGGAAGGGGAAACAGATACGCAGTATTTT. Its protein is CATSDLEGETDTQYF.

In this sample, this clonotype turned up a few times. This chain uses TRBV12-3 or TRBV12-4 with TRBJ2-4; the D gene is possibly TRBD2 (5 bases). V was clipped by 5 bases and J by 10 bases, with 9 bases between them. The CDR3 runs to 11 residues. The CDR3: CASSAPGIQYF. In DNA, the CDR3 is TGTGCCAGCAGTGCACCGGGGATTCAGTACTTC.

The chain joins TRBV7-2 to TRBJ2-1; 14 bases map to TRBD2. The CDR3 consists of 15 residues. After removal of 3 bases from V and 8 bases from J, the junction contained 3 bases not matched to a gene. Looked up from germline, CDR1 is SGHTA and CDR2 is FQGNSA. This CDR3 reads CASSFGTSGSDEQFF. The CDR3 bases are TGTGCCAGCAGCTTCGGGACTAGCGGGAGTGATGAGCAGTTCTTC.

This clonotype appeared many times. The gene calls are TRBV6-1 and TRBJ2-3; D unclear. There are 15 residues in the CDR3. V shed 3 bases and J shed 0 bases, with 10 bases lying between them. Germline CDR1 and CDR2: MNHNS and SASEGT. The CDR3 loop is CASSEVPTSTDTQYF. The CDR3, as DNA: TGTGCCAGCAGTGAGGTCCCGACAAGCACAGATACGCAGTATTTT.

The genes are TRBV7-2 and TRBJ2-7; D may be TRBD1 (5 bases). There are 14 residues in the CDR3. The germline CDR1 and CDR2 sequences are SGHTA and FQGNSA. Trimming cost V 7 bases and J 5 bases, with 18 bases left between them. The CDR3 DNA reads TGTGCCAGCACACCAGTTGGTGGGGCAGACGAGCAGTACTTC. Translation gives CASTPVGGADEQYF.

The rearrangement joins TRBV9 to TRBJ2-1, with 12 bases that match TRBD2. CDR1 is SGDLS and CDR2 is YYNGEE in the germline V gene. V shed 0 bases and J 8 bases; nucleotides not matched to a gene: 3. CDR3 length equals 15 residues. The CDR3 sequence: CASSVASGGADEQFF. CDR3 coding DNA: TGTGCCAGCAGCGTAGCTAGCGGGGGGGCTGATGAGCAGTTCTTC.

V is TRBV15 and J is TRBJ2-4; D is ambiguous. Germline CDR1 reads LNHNV; CDR2 reads YYDKDF (reference sequence). CDR3 length: 15 residues. V was pared by 0 bases and J by 8 bases, with 14 bases between. The CDR3 here is CATSRDISWTDIQYF. In DNA form, the CDR3 reads TGTGCCACCAGCAGAGACATTAGCTGGACGGACATTCAGTACTTC.

This clonotype was observed a handful of times. This rearrangement joins TRBV15 to TRBJ2-7; TRBD1 aligns across 9 bases. The CDR3 covers 19 residues. J was trimmed by 2 bases and V by 0 bases; bases with no gene match: 14. Germline V CDR1 and CDR2: LNHNV, YYDKDF (reference sequence). CDR3 sequence: CATSRDLGGGTGNTYEQYF. CDR3 coding DNA: TGTGCCACCAGCAGAGACCTGGGGGGCGGGACAGGGAATACCTACGAGCAGTACTTC.

V usage is TRBV19 and J usage is TRBJ1-1; a weak D match, TRBD1 (5 bases). V was cut by 4 bases and J by 6 bases, with 12 bases left in between. The CDR3 is 13 amino acids. Germline lookup yields CDR1 LNHDA and CDR2 SQIVND (reference sequence). In nucleotides, the CDR3 is TGTGCCAGTAGTACCTGGGGGGGATCTGAAGCTTTCTTT. Protein sequence: CASSTWGGSEAFF. The entire variable domain, with the rest obtained from reference TRBV19 and TRBJ1-1, is as follows: DGGITQSPKYLFRKEGQNVTLSCEQNLNHDAMYWYRQDPGQGLRLIYYSQIVNDFQKGDIAEGYSVSREKKESFPLTVTSAQKNPTAFYLCASSTWGGSEAFFGQGTRLTVV.